This T cell receptor beta chain was documented in a study of T cell repertoires in cytomegalovirus infection. Study at large: Peptides in the study included HLA-C-restricted and HLA-B-restricted CMV epitopes. Public TCR beta signatures were indicative of both CMV infection and a matching HLA type.

The CDR3 spans 16 residues. Germline lookup yields CDR1 MGHRA and CDR2 YSYEKL. Trimming removed 0 bases from V and 0 bases from J, with 8 bases in between. Each CDR3 protein gets one entry after TCRdb re-called the reads with MiXCR. The sample consists of approximately 730,000 distinct CDR3 sequences, 25% to 35% of them appearing once. Findings and limits, study-wide: Individuals carrying CMV plus the relevant HLA were identified by cumulative frequency of public TCR beta families. The study found HLA-C-restricted CMV-specific TCR beta clonotypes dominating the ex vivo response.

On this clonotype itself: Its specificity is not known.

This TCR was sampled from a human donor in good health (CMV status not recorded). Some clones in this sample may be carry-over from other donors' samples. Sequenced material: cultured CD8+ T cells from PBMCs, taken from culture after CMV antigen stimulation. The genes are TRBV4-1 and TRBJ2-2; unclear D gene. The CDR3 sequence is CASSQDGIPNTGELFF. CDR3 nucleotide sequence: TGCGCCAGCAGCCAAGATGGGATACCGAACACCGGGGAGCTGTTTTTT.